The present TCR beta chain was sequenced within a study of graft-versus-host responses after intestinal transplantation. Study background: Multivisceral, liver-intestinal, or isolated intestinal grafts went to recipients. Recipients across the board were started on anti-thymocyte globulin induction, then kept on tacrolimus and steroids for about 3 years.

The germline V gene encodes CDR1 SQVTM and CDR2 ANQGSEA. Germline trimming cut 7 bases from V and 7 bases from J; bases unmatched to any gene: 8. This CDR3 has 12 amino acids. Clones were read by immunoSEQ multiplex PCR, and TCRdb kept only the in-frame ones, dropping some. This table holds 110,000 to 150,000 clones, about 90% found once. The study, taken as a whole, reports: Where graft-donor T cell macrochimerism was present, patients had high graft-versus-host to host-versus-graft clonal ratios in allografts. GvH clonotypes were identified within recipient marrow, with a subset emerging first in ileum or blood.

With respect to this clone: The antigen is undetermined.

Sequenced here: unstimulated CD4+ T cells sorted from spleen or lymph node cells, sampled before intestinal transplant. The origin of this receptor is a human donor who received an intestinal transplant. This rearrangement joins TRBV29-1 to TRBJ2-7; 9 bases map to TRBD1. The CDR3 nucleotides read TGCAGCGCCAGGACAGGGGTTAGGGAGCAGTACTTC. Protein product: CSARTGVREQYF.